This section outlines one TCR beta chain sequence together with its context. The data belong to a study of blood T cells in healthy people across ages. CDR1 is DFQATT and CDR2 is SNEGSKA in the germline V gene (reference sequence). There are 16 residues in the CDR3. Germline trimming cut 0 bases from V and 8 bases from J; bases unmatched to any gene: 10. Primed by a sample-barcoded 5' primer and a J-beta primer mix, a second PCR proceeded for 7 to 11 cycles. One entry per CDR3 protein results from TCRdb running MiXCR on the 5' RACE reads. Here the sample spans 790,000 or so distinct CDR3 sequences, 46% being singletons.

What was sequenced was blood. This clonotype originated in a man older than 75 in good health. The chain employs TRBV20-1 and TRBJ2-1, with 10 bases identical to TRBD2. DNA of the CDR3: TGCAGTGCTAGAGATACGCGAGCGGGAGGGCCCCATGAGCAGTTCTTC. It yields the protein CSARDTRAGGPHEQFF.